This TCR beta chain was obtained from a study of shared clonotypes between healthy human individuals. Across the study: The study drew on a couple of women and a few men aged 18 to 49 as donors. A donor's plate count was three for CD4 naive and three for CD4 memory; CD8 naive had two and CD8 memory one.

Sequenced by immunoSEQ multiplex PCR; TCRdb stores in-frame clones only, minus some. The sample lists 2 million to 2.5 million clones, 90% to 96% seen once, with approximately 0.13% in the top ten. Every one of the donors was a Caucasian adult that lived in Nashville, Tennessee. Into CD45RA+ naive and CD45RA-negative memory subsets, the CD4+ cells were split. The sample comprised naive CD4+ T cells sorted from blood. As for subset: CD45RA+ positively selected. This TCR derives from a man aged 18 to 29 in good health.

The CDR3 sequence is CASSLGQGADQPQHF. DNA for the CDR3: TGTGCCAGTAGCCTCGGACAGGGAGCAGATCAGCCCCAGCATTTT. The chain carries TRBV19 and TRBJ1-5; 8 bases are a match to TRBD1. V dropped 6 bases and J dropped 5; count of bases not matched to a gene: 9. From germline, CDR1 is LNHDA and CDR2 SQIVND (reference sequence). CDR3 size: 15 residues. The full variable domain, its missing parts supplied by reference TRBV19 and TRBJ1-5, is DGGITQSPKYLFRKEGQNVTLSCEQNLNHDAMYWYRQDPGQGLRLIYYSQIVNDFQKGDIAEGYSVSREKKESFPLTVTSAQKNPTAFYLCASSLGQGADQPQHFGDGTRLSIL.